A selection of T cell receptor beta chains follows, all from one sample in a study of human T cells and chemical hapten exposure. TCRdb re-called the RACE reads through MiXCR, storing one row per CDR3 protein. The sample lists some 360,000 distinct CDR3 sequences, around 5.5% seen once, with 2.5% to 3% in the top ten. This specimen was whole blood, taken in connection with sensitization to the hapten diphenylcyclopropenone (DPC). The receptor set was obtained from a woman between 50 and 59 years old with alopecia areata. Some clones in this sample may be carry-over from other donors' samples. The CDR3 runs from the conserved cysteine through the conserved F or W. The D gene is left open where the match is weak. The size field is filled for only some rows; it gives once, few, many or a size class.

J: TRBJ2-1
D: NA
size: many
V: TRBV12-3/TRBV12-4
DNA: TGTGCCAGCAGCCCCTATCCCGATGAGCAGTTCTTC
CDR3: CASSPYPDEQFF

J: TRBJ1-5
D: NA
size: NA
V: TRBV27
DNA: TGTGCCAGCAGTTACGCAGTGGGCCAGCCCCAGCATTTT
CDR3: CASSYAVGQPQHF

J: TRBJ1-1
D: NA
size: few
V: TRBV29-1
DNA: TGCAGCGTTGGGGGTGAGGACACTGAAGCTTTCTTT
CDR3: CSVGGEDTEAFF

J: TRBJ1-4
D: NA
size: many
V: TRBV27
DNA: TGTGCCAGCAGTTTATCGGGGACCTCCCCTGAAAAACTGTTTTTT
CDR3: CASSLSGTSPEKLFF

J: TRBJ2-1
D: TRBD2
size: many
V: TRBV6-2/TRBV6-3
DNA: TGTGCCAGCAGTTACGAGGCTAGCGGGGGGGTGAGATCCTACAATGAGCAGTTCTTC
CDR3: CASSYEASGGVRSYNEQFF

J: TRBJ2-5
D: TRBD1
size: few
V: TRBV25-1
DNA: TGTGCCAGCAGTGAAGGACAGGGAATTGGAGAGACCCAGTACTTC
CDR3: CASSEGQGIGETQYF

J: TRBJ2-1
D: TRBD2
size: NA
V: TRBV9
DNA: TGTGCCAGCAACAGCGGGGGGGCCGGAGATGAGCAGTTCTTC
CDR3: CASNSGGAGDEQFF

J: TRBJ2-1
D: NA
size: few
V: TRBV7-6
DNA: TGTGCCAGCAGCTTAGCGTCCTCCGACTACAATGAGCAGTTCTTC
CDR3: CASSLASSDYNEQFF

J: TRBJ2-3
D: NA
size: many
V: TRBV25-1
DNA: TGTGCCAGCAGTGAGGCCCACCGAGGAGATACGCAGTATTTT
CDR3: CASSEAHRGDTQYF

J: TRBJ2-2
D: TRBD1
size: many
V: TRBV7-7
DNA: TGTGCCAGCAGCCCCAGGGGGCGCGGCACCGGGGAGCTGTTTTTT
CDR3: CASSPRGRGTGELFF

J: TRBJ2-5
D: NA
size: NA
V: TRBV28
DNA: TGTGCCAGCGTAGTGGGAGGGACCCAGTACTTC
CDR3: CASVVGGTQYF

J: TRBJ1-5
D: TRBD1
size: many
V: TRBV9
DNA: TGTGCCAGCAGCGCCGGGACAGCGGGCCAGCCCCAGCATTTT
CDR3: CASSAGTAGQPQHF

J: TRBJ1-1
D: NA
size: NA
V: TRBV30
DNA: TGTGCCTGGAGTGTAAAAACGAACACTGAAGCTTTCTTT
CDR3: CAWSVKTNTEAFF

J: TRBJ1-1
D: TRBD1
size: NA
V: TRBV29-1
DNA: TGCAGCGCACAGGGGGCTGGGGGCACTGAAGCTTTCTTT
CDR3: CSAQGAGGTEAFF

J: TRBJ1-5
D: NA
size: NA
V: TRBV7-9
DNA: TGTGCCAGCAGCTTAGCGACCGGGGTTAATCAGCCCCAGCATTTT
CDR3: CASSLATGVNQPQHF

J: TRBJ2-2
D: NA
size: NA
V: TRBV11-3
DNA: TGTGCCAGCAGGGGAGAGACCGGGGAGCTGTTTTTT
CDR3: CASRGETGELFF

J: TRBJ2-1
D: NA
size: many
V: TRBV5-1
DNA: TGCGCCAGCAGCTTGGATCCGCAAACGGGCTACAATGAGCAGTTCTTC
CDR3: CASSLDPQTGYNEQFF